This T cell receptor beta chain is drawn from a study of CD8 T cells in Susac syndrome. Germline V gives CDR1 DFQATT, CDR2 SNEGSKA (reference sequence). The CDR3 length is 15 residues. V lost 0 bases, J lost 4 bases, and 15 bases lay in between. FACS enriched CD8+ TEMRA cells, while bulk CD8+ and CD4+ were negatively isolated. The RNA, about 0.5 to 1 ug, was put through reverse transcription using random hexamers. TCRdb re-called the immunoSEQ multiplex PCR reads through MiXCR, storing one row per CDR3 protein. The sample consists of 400,000 to 550,000 distinct CDR3 sequences, more than 80% of them appearing once.

This sequence originates from a human donor with multiple sclerosis. The sequenced material came from CD8+ T cells from PBMCs. The chain couples TRBV20-1 to TRBJ1-1; D gene unclear. CDR3 sequence (DNA): TGCAGTGCTAGAGATAGCTGGTTGGGTCTCACTGAAGCTTTCTTT. Its translation is CSARDSWLGLTEAFF.